The next 20 T cell receptor beta chains were all read from a single sample in a study of tumor-infiltrating lymphocytes in primary liver carcinoma (dated by TCRdb to the late 2010s). Sequencing relied on an Illumina HiSeq 2500. Starting from 450 to 500 ng total RNA, TCRbeta-specific cDNA was produced by reverse transcription with a constant-region primer and ProtoScript II reverse transcriptase. TCRbeta libraries were built with three nested multiplex PCR rounds, a slightly modified ARM-PCR procedure. The first two PCR rounds used multiplex TRBV1-TRBV30 forward primers with a Cbeta reverse primer, each for 10 cycles. TCRdb cleaned the public reads at Q25 with fastp, built clones with MiXCR and kept in-frame beta chains. Identical CDR3 protein sequences are pooled into one entry, listed with their most common genes and DNA. The sample yields approximately 330,000 distinct CDR3 sequences; 65% were counted once. The biggest ten clones account for roughly 6% of the sample.

TRIzol reagent was used to extract blood RNA from unsorted whole blood, while the DNeasy Blood & Tissue kit provided the germline DNA. Sequenced sample: peripheral blood. The receptors originated from a man in his forties with primary liver carcinoma and hepatitis B virus infection.

With regard to this clonotype: This CDR3 fails to terminate in the conserved phenylalanine or tryptophan, so it likely reflects a read error. In nucleotides, the CDR3 is TGTGCCAGCAGCCTTGCAGGGGTCAACACAGGGGAGCTGTTTCTT. Its translation: CASSLAGVNTGELFL. This chain uses TRBV7-9 with TRBJ2-2; D might be TRBD1 (6 bases). Germline V lookup: CDR1 SEHNR, CDR2 FQNEAQ (reference sequence). The CDR3 covers 15 residues.

This clonotype has only a few counts. The J gene is TRBJ2-1, the V gene TRBV30; D not resolved. V was clipped by 4 bases and J by 4 bases, with 5 bases between them. CDR3 length: 11 residues. CDR1 and CDR2 from the germline V gene are GTSNPN and SVGIG (reference sequence). CDR3 amino acids: CAWKQYNEQFF. CDR3 sequence (DNA): TGTGCCTGGAAACAGTACAATGAGCAGTTCTTC.

V and J are TRBV11-2 and TRBJ2-7, with a weak D call TRBD1 (5 bases). CDR1 and CDR2 (germline): SGHAT, FQNNGV. The V end was cut by 11 bases, the J end by 2 bases, with 19 bases between. CDR3 length: 14 residues. CDR3 coding DNA: TGTGCCGACAGCTTAATGGACGGAACCTACGAGCAGTACTTC. It is translated as CADSLMDGTYEQYF.

A word on this clonotype: A read error may explain this, as a much larger clone is one base away. This sequence joins TRBV4-2 and TRBJ2-1; 7 bases align to TRBD1. This CDR3 comprises 14 residues. Germline V gene sequence: CDR1 LGHNA, CDR2 YNFKEQ. The CDR3 DNA follows: TGTGCCAGCAGCCAGTCCGGGACAGATAATGAGCACTTCTTC. This translates into CASSQSGTDNEHFF.

Many counts were recorded for this clonotype. The chain combines TRBV11-3 with TRBJ2-3; no reliable D call. The CDR3 spans 16 residues. From germline, CDR1 is SGHNT and CDR2 YENEEA. The ends were cut back, 1 base at V and 3 bases at J, with 14 bases in the middle. DNA of the CDR3: TGTGCCAGCAGCTTAGGCCCCAGGAGAGTTACAGATACGCAGTATTTT. Amino acids: CASSLGPRRVTDTQYF.

This clonotype was picked up one time. A much bigger clone sits one base away, suggesting this may be a read error. The rearrangement links TRBV6-5 to TRBJ2-2, with TRBD2 identical over 8 bases. This CDR3 is 14 amino acids long. The V gene end was trimmed by 5 bases and the J gene end by 6 bases; junction bases not matched to a gene: 5. The germline V gene encodes CDR1 MNHEY and CDR2 SVGAGI. The CDR3 protein is CASSIVLAAGELFF. In DNA form, the CDR3 reads TGTGCCAGCAGTATCGTACTAGCGGCCGGGGAGCTGTTTTTT.

The chain employs TRBV5-1 and TRBJ2-5; possible D gene TRBD2, 5 bases. The germline gives CDR1 SGHRS, CDR2 YFSETQ. This CDR3 comprises 15 residues. Trimming removed 0 bases from V and 1 base from J, with 10 bases in between. The CDR3 DNA reads TGCGCCAGCAGCTTGGAAAGCGGACTCCAAGAGACCCAGTACTTC. This translates into CASSLESGLQETQYF.

On this clonotype itself: A much larger clone lies a single base off, so this may be a read error. The rearrangement joins TRBV5-4 to TRBJ2-1; D call uncertain. The CDR3 totals 13 residues. Trimming removed 8 bases at V and 9 bases at J, with 18 bases between. Per germline, CDR1 SGHNT and CDR2 YYREEE (reference sequence). CDR3 DNA sequence: TGTGCCAGGAGCGTAGATCCTCCGGGTGAGCAGTTCTTC. Its protein product is CARSVDPPGEQFF.

This clonotype was observed at least ten times. The chain employs TRBV30 and TRBJ1-2; D remains unclear. CDR1 GTSNPN and CDR2 SVGIG come from the germline V gene (reference sequence). The length of the CDR3 is 11 residues. V was pared by 3 bases and J by 7 bases, with 9 bases between. As DNA, the CDR3 is TGTGCCTGGAGAGGGTACTCTGGCTACACCTTC. It codes for CAWRGYSGYTF.

This clonotype was observed many times. The V gene is TRBV5-6, the J gene TRBJ1-1; D is undetermined. V lost 1 base and J lost 1, with 8 bases in between. Germline CDR1 and CDR2: SGHDT and YYEEEE. The length of the CDR3 is 14 residues. The CDR3 coding sequence is TGTGCCAGCAGCTTGTCTGGGCGGAACACTGAAGCTTTCTTT. It yields the protein CASSLSGRNTEAFF.

Notes on this clonotype: No conserved phenylalanine or tryptophan ends this CDR3, so it is likely a read error. V and J are TRBV12-3 or TRBV12-4 and TRBJ1-2; D remains unclear. Trimming removed 5 bases from V and 8 bases from J, with 15 bases in between. This CDR3 has 13 amino acids. The CDR3 loop reads CASSPSPDRGYTL. Here the CDR3 DNA reads TGTGCCAGCAGTCCTAGTCCCGACCGCGGCTACACCTTA.

Concerning this clonotype itself: At one end, the junction sequence differs from germline, possibly due to a read error. This chain links TRBV11-2 with TRBJ2-2, with TRBD2 identical over 7 bases. Germline CDR1 and CDR2: SGHAT and FQNNGV. This CDR3 region has 16 residues. CDR3 sequence: CASSSRGVPNTGELFF. The CDR3 nucleotides are TGTGCCAGCAGCTCACGGGGGGTGCCGAATACCGGGGAGCTGTTTTTT.

The chain links TRBV12-5 to TRBJ2-1, with 9 bases lining up with TRBD2. CDR3 length equals 16 residues. The germline gives CDR1 LGHNT, CDR2 FRNRAP. J gave up 0 bases and V 1 base, and 1 base lay outside the gene matches. The CDR3 DNA reads TGTGCTAGTGGTTTGGGGGGACTAGCCTCCTACAATGAGCAGTTCTTC. Translated: CASGLGGLASYNEQFF.

In the case of this clonotype: At one end the junction does not follow the germline gene, possibly because of a read error. The rearrangement uses TRBV11-2 and TRBJ1-1; 7 bases align to TRBD1. CDR3 size: 15 residues. CDR1 and CDR2 (germline): SGHAT, FQNNGV. The CDR3 reads CASSRTTTGNTDAFF. In DNA, the CDR3 is TGTGCCAGCAGCCGAACGACGACAGGGAACACTGATGCTTTCTTT.

Concerning this clonotype: A much larger clonotype is one base distant, so this may be a read error. V and J are TRBV4-2 and TRBJ1-5, with 9 bases fitting TRBD1. V dropped 1 base and J dropped 5; count of bases not matched to a gene: 3. Per germline, CDR1 LGHNA and CDR2 YNFKEQ. This CDR3 contains 15 residues. CDR3 nucleotide sequence: TGTGCCAGCAGCCAAGGTTGGACAGGGGATCAGCCCCAGCATTTT. Translating gives CASSQGWTGDQPQHF.

As for this clonotype: Possible read error: a much larger clone is one base away. V gene TRBV29-1 combines with J gene TRBJ2-5; D ambiguous. Germline assignment: CDR1 SQVTM and CDR2 ANQGSEA. The CDR3 is 12 residues long. The CDR3 loop reads CSVVTVQGTQYF. The CDR3 DNA reads TGCAGCGTTGTAACCGTGCAAGGGACCCAGTACTTC. Full variable domain (missing parts from reference TRBV29-1 and TRBJ2-5): SAVISQKPSRDICQRGTSLTIQCQVDSQVTMMFWYRQQPGQSLTLIATANQGSEATYESGFVIDKFPISRPNLTFSTLTVSNMSPEDSSIYLCSVVTVQGTQYFGPGTRLLVL.

The gene calls are TRBV5-1 and TRBJ2-7; D gene ambiguous. The CDR3 consists of 15 residues. The germline V gene has CDR1 SGHRS and CDR2 YFSETQ. V was trimmed by 0 bases and J by 5 bases, leaving 15 bases between them. The CDR3: CASSLGDSFVDEQYF. The CDR3 DNA reads TGCGCCAGCAGCTTGGGCGATTCCTTCGTGGACGAGCAGTACTTC.

This clonotype was seen at least ten times. The V call is TRBV6-5, the J call TRBJ2-2; no clear D. CDR1 and CDR2 (germline): MNHEY, SVGAGI. CDR3 length: 12 amino acids. V lost 5 bases, J lost 7 bases, and 8 bases lay in between. The CDR3 DNA reads as TGTGCCAGCAGTCAACAAGGCGGGGAGCTGTTTTTT. Encoded protein: CASSQQGGELFF.

Note on this clonotype: This may arise from a read error, as a much more abundant clone is one base away. The chain is built from TRBV12-3 or TRBV12-4 and TRBJ2-7; a possible D gene is TRBD1 (6 bases). The CDR3 spans 13 residues. V shed 8 bases and J shed 9 bases, with 20 bases lying between them. CDR3 in amino acids: CASGGRQASGQYF. Here the CDR3 DNA reads TGTGCCAGCGGCGGCCGACAGGCGTCCGGGCAGTACTTC.

As for this clonotype: The junction shows a germline mismatch at one end, possibly a read error. The rearrangement links TRBV11-2 to TRBJ2-7; 9 positions agree with TRBD1. The CDR3 is 15 residues long. Germline values: CDR1 SGHAT, CDR2 FQNNGV. CDR3 in amino acids: CVSSPGQGSTYEQYF. The DNA of the CDR3 is TGTGTCAGCAGCCCGGGACAGGGATCGACCTACGAGCAGTACTTC.